The T cell receptor beta chain described here comes from a study of radiotherapy plus CTLA-4 blockade in lung cancer. General study results and limits: Increased serum interferon-beta after radiation also reportedly predicted response strongly. Blood saw expansion of tumor-derived TCR clones after radiotherapy plus ipilimumab.

In this sample, this clone turned up once. Antigen: not known. Only in-frame clones appear in the TCRdb table, and some are missing; sequencing was by immunoSEQ multiplex PCR. Of approximately 19,000 clones in the sample, 86% were seen once. With V trimmed by 2 bases and J by 5 bases, 8 bases remained unmatched. CDR1 is SGHTA and CDR2 is FQGTGA in the germline V gene. The CDR3 sequence is 15 residues long. This sequence was found in a human donor with non-small cell lung cancer whose response to radiotherapy plus ipilimumab could not be evaluated. The starting material was peripheral blood, obtained from a patient treated with radiotherapy plus ipilimumab. The chain couples TRBV7-3 to TRBJ2-7; 8 bases map to TRBD2. The CDR3: CASSLVFQRENEQYF. CDR3 bases: TGTGCCAGCAGCTTAGTGTTCCAGCGGGAGAACGAGCAGTACTTC.